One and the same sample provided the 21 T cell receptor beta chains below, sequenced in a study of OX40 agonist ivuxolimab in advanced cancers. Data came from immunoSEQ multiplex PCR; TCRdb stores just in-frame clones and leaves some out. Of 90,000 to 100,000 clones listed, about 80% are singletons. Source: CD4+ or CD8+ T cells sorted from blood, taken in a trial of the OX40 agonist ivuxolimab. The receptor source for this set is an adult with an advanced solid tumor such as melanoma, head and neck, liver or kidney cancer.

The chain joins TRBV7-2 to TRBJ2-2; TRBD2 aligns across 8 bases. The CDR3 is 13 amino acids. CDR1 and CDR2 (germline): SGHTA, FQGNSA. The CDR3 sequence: CVCGGRSTGELFF. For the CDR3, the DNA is TGTGTTTGCGGGGGGCGTAGCACCGGGGAGCTGTTTTTT.

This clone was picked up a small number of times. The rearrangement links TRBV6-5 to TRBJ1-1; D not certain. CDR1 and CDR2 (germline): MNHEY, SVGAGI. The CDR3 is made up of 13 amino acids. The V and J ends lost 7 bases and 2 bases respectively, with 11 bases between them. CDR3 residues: CASNTARNTEAFF. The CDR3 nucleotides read TGTGCCAGCAATACAGCCAGAAACACTGAAGCTTTCTTT.

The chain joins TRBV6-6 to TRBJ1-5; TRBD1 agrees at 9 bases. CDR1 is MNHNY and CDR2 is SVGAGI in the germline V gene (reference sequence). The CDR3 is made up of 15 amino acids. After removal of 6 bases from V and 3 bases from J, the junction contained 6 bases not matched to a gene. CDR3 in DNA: TGTGCCAGCAGCCCGGGGACAGGGAACAATCAGCCCCAGCATTTT. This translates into CASSPGTGNNQPQHF.

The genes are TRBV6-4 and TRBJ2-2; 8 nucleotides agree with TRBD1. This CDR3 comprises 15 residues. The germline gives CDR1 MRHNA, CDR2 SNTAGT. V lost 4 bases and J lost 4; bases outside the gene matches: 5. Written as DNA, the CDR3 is TGTGCCAGCAGTGCCGACAGGGGCGGCACCGGGGAGCTGTTTTTT. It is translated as CASSADRGGTGELFF.

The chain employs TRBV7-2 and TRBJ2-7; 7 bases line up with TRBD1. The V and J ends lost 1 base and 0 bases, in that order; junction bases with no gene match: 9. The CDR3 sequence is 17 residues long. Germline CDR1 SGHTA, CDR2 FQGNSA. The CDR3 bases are TGTGCCAGCAGCTTAGGCTTCCTGGGACAGCCCTCCTACGAGCAGTACTTC. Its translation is CASSLGFLGQPSYEQYF.

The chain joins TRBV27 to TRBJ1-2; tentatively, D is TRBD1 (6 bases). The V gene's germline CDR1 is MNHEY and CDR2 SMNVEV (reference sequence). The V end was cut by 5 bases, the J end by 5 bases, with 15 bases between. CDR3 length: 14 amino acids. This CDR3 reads CASSPRGGEYGYTF. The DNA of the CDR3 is TGTGCCAGCAGTCCTCGCGGGGGCGAGTATGGCTACACCTTC.

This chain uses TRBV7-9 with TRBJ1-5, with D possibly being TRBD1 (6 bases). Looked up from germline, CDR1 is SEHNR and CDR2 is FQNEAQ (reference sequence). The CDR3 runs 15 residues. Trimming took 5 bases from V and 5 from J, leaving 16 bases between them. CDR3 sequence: CASSPRGGYDQPQHF. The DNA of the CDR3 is TGTGCCAGCAGCCCCCGGGGGGGCTATGATCAGCCCCAGCATTTT.

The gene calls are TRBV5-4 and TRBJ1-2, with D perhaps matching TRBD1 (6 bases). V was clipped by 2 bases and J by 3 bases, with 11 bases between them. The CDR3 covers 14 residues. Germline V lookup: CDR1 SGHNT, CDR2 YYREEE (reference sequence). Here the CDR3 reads CASSFIQGDYGYTF. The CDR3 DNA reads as TGTGCCAGCAGCTTTATACAGGGTGACTATGGCTACACCTTC.

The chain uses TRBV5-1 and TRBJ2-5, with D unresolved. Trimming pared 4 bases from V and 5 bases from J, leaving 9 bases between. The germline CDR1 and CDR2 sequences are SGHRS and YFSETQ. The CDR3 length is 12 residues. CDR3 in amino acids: CASSETTETQYF. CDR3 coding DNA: TGCGCCAGCAGCGAAACTACGGAGACCCAGTACTTC.

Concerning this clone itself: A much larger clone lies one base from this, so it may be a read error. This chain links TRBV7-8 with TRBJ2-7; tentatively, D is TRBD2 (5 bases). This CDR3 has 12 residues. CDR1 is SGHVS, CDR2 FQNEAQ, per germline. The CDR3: CASSQTDYEQCF. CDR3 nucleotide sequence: TGTGCCAGCAGCCAAACAGACTACGAGCAGTGCTTC.

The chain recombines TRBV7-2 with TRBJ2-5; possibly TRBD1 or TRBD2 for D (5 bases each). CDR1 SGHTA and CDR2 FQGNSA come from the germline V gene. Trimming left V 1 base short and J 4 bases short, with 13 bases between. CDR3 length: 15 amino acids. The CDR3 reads CASSLGHRTSETQYF. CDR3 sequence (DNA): TGTGCCAGCAGCTTAGGTCACAGGACTTCAGAGACCCAGTACTTC.

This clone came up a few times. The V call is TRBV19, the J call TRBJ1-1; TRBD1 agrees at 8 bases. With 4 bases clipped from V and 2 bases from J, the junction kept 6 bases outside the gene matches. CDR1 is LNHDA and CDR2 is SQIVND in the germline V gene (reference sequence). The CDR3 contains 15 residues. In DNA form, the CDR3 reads TGTGCCAGTAGTAGACGGGACAGGCGAAACACTGAAGCTTTCTTT. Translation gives CASSRRDRRNTEAFF.

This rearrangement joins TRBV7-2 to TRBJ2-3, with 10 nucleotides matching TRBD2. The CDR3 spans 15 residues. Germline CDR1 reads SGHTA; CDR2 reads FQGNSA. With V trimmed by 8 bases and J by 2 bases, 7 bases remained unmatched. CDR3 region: CASALAGGNTDTQYF. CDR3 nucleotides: TGTGCCAGCGCCTTAGCGGGAGGAAACACAGATACGCAGTATTTT. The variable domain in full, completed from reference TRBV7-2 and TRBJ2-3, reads GAGVSQSPSNKVTEKGKDVELRCDPISGHTALYWYRQSLGQGLEFLIYFQGNSAPDKSGLPSDRFSAERTGGSVSTLTIQRTQQEDSAVYLCASALAGGNTDTQYFGPGTRLTVL.

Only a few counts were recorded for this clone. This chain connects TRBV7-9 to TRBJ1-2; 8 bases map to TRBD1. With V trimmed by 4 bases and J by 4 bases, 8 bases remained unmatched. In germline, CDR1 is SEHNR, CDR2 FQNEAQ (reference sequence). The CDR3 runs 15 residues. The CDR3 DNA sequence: TGTGCCAGCAGCTCCCCGACAGGGGTCCTCTATGGCTACACCTTC. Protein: CASSSPTGVLYGYTF.

Written as DNA, the CDR3 is TGTGCCAGCAGCTTACTTCGGGGGGAGCTGTTTTTT. It is translated as CASSLLRGELFF. The J gene is TRBJ2-2, the V gene TRBV11-2; D unclear. The CDR3 loop spans 12 amino acids. Looked up from germline, CDR1 is SGHAT and CDR2 is FQNNGV. V was trimmed by 2 bases and J by 8 bases, leaving 6 bases between them. The whole variable domain, filled in from reference TRBV11-2 and TRBJ2-2, reads EAGVAQSPRYKIIEKRQSVAFWCNPISGHATLYWYQQILGQGPKLLIQFQNNGVVDDSQLPKDRFSAERLKGVDSTLKIQPAKLEDSAVYLCASSLLRGELFFGEGSRLTVL.

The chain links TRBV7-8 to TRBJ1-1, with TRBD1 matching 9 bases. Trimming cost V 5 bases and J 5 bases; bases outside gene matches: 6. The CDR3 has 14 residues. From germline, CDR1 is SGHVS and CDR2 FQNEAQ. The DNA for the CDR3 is TGTGCCAGCAGCCCGGGACAGGGAGTTACTGAAGCTTTCTTT. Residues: CASSPGQGVTEAFF.

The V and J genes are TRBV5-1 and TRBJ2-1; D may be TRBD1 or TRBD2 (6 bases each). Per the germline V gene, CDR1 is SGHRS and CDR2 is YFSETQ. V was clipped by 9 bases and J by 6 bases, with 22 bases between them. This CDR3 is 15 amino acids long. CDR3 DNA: TGCGCCACCTCCGAGGGGGGAAGGAGGTTCAATGAGCAGTTCTTC. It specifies CATSEGGRRFNEQFF.

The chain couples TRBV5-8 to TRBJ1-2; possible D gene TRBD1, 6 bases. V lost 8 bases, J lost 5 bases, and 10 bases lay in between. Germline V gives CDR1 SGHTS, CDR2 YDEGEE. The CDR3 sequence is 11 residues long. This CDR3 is CASRDIYGYTF. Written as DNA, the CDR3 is TGTGCCAGTAGGGACATTTATGGCTACACCTTC.

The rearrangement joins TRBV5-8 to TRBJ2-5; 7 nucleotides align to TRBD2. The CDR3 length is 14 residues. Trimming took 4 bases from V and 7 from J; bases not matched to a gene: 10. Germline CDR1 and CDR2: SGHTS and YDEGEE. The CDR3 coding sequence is TGTGCCAGCAGCGGGGGGGGGTCACAGTGGACCCAGTACTTC. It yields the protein CASSGGGSQWTQYF.

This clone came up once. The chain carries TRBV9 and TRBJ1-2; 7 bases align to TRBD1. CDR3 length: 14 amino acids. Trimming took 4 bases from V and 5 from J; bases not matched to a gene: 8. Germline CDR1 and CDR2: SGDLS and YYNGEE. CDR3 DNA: TGTGCCAGCAGCCCCGGGACAGATGGGTATGGCTACACCTTC. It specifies CASSPGTDGYGYTF.

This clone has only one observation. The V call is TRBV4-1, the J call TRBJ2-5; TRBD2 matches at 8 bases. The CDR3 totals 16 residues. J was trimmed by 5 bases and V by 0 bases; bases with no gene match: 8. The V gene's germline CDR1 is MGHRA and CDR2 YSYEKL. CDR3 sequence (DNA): TGCGCCAGCAGCCAAGATGGGACCCCGGGGGGGGAGACCCAGTACTTC. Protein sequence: CASSQDGTPGGETQYF.